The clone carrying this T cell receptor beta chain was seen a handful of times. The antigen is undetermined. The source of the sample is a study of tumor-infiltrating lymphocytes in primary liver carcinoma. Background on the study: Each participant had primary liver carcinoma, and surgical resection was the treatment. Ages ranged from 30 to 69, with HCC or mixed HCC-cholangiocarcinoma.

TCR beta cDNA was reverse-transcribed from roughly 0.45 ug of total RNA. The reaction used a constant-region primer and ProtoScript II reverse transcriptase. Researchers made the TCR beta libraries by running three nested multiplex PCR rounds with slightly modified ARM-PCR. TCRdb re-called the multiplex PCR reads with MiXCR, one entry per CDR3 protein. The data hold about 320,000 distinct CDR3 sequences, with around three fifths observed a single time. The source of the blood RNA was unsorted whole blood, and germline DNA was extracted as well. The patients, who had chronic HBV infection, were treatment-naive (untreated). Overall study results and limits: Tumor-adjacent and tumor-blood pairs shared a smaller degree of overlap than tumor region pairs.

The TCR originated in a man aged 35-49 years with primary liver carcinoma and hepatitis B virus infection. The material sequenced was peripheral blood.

The CDR3 here is CAISGQAYEQYF. The DNA for the CDR3 is TGTGCCATCAGTGGACAGGCCTACGAGCAGTACTTC. The J gene is TRBJ2-7, the V gene TRBV10-3; possible D gene TRBD1, 6 bases. This CDR3 spans 12 amino acids. Germline lookup yields CDR1 ENHRY and CDR2 SYGVKD. Trimming shortened V by 4 bases and J by 2 bases, and 6 bases separated the two germline ends.